The TCR beta chain described here comes from a study of neurological immune-mediated disorders. There are 15 residues in the CDR3. The V end lost 5 bases, the J end lost 8 bases, and 18 bases lay between the germline ends. The germline gives CDR1 LNHDA, CDR2 SQIVND (reference sequence). TCRdb redid the calling of the 5' RACE reads with MiXCR, one entry per CDR3 protein. This table has approximately 100,000 distinct CDR3 sequences, around 3.6% appearing once. Unsorted libraries were derived from 2 million PBMCs stored at -80 C. General study results and limits: Repertoires from 18 of 34 multiple sclerosis patients grouped phylogenetically into a related-CDR3 cluster, suggesting a possible signature. The absence of shared CDR3 amino acid sequences among expanded clones across subjects suggests private repertoires in all groups.

This clonotype was found many times. Its antigen is unknown. The sequencing input was PBMCs. V and J are TRBV19 and TRBJ1-4, with a tentative D call TRBD1 (6 bases). This receptor was obtained from a woman in her fifties or sixties with multiple sclerosis. This chain's CDR3 is CASSSYRDNREKLFF. CDR3 in DNA: TGTGCCAGTAGTTCATACCGGGACAACAGAGAAAAACTGTTTTTT.